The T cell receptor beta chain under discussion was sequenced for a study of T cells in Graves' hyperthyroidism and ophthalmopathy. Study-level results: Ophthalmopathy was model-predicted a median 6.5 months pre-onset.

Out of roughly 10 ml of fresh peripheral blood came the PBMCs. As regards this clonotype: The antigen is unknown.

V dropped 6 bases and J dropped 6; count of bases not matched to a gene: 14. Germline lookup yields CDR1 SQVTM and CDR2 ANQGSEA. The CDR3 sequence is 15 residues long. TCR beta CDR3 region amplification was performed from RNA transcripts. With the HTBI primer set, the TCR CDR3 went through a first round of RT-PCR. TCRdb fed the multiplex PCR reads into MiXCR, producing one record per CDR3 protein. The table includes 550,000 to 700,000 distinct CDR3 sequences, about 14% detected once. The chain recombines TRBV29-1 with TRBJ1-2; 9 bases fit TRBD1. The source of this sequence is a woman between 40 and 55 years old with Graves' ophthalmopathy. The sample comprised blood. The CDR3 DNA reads TGCAGCGTAGCAGAGTCCGGGACAGGGATTGATGGCTACACCTTC. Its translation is CSVAESGTGIDGYTF.